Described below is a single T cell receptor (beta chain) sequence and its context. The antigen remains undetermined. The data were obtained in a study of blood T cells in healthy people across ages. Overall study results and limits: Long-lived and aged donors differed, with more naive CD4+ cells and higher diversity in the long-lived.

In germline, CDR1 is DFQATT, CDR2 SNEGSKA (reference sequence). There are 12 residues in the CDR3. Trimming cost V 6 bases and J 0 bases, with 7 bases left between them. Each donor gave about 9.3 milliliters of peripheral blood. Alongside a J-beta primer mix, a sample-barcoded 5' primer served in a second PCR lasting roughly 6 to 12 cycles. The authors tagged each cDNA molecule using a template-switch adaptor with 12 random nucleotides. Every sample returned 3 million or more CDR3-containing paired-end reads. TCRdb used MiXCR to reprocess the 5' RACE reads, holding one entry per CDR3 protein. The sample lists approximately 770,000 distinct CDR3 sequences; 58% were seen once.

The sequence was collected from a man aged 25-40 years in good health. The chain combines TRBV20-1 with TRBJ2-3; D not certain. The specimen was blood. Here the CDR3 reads CSATVSTDTQYF. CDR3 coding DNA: TGCAGTGCAACAGTTAGCACAGATACGCAGTATTTT.